Listed here is a single T cell receptor (beta chain). The specificity of this receptor is unknown. Per-nucleotide qualities are absent, and no much larger clonotype sits a single base away. The data stem from a study of response to subunit inactivated influenza vaccine (dated by TCRdb to the late 2010s). Regarding the study in general: Deep quantitative T cell receptor repertoire profiling was used in the study to track responses to a trivalent subunit inactivated influenza vaccine.

Taken from cysteine to phenylalanine, the CDR3 has 13 residues. The sequence is cut down to CDR3 DNA, 39 bases in frame from base 1. CDR1 KGHDR and CDR2 SFDVKD are derived from the germline V gene. Trimming accounts for 9 bases at V and 6 bases at J, while the number of junction bases matched to no gene is 6. To prepare the library, RT-PCR was applied. Sequencer: Illumina HiSeq 2500. The public reads were reprocessed in TCRdb via fastp at Q25 and MiXCR, keeping in-frame beta chains. Merged by CDR3 protein, the rows form single entries marked with the most common genes and DNA. The sample table contains around 760,000 distinct CDR3 sequences; only one count was recorded for approximately 15% of them. Clones ranked in the top ten supply less than 7% of the sample. Overall study outcomes, separate from this receptor: According to the authors, only a limited number of new T cells may be recruited by each seasonal influenza vaccination.

Sequenced material: PBMCs from blood, taken less than 15 days before vaccination. The sequence is built from TRBV24-1 and TRBJ2-1; a stretch of 8 junction bases matches TRBD2. The TCR comes from a man aged 45-60 years who received an inactivated influenza vaccine. Donor details come from another sample of the same person, matched by shared clones. The CDR3 protein sequence reads: CATRPAGANEQFF. The DNA is as follows: TGTGCCACCCGACCAGCGGGAGCCAATGAGCAGTTCTTC.